This T cell receptor (beta chain) was sequenced in a study of T cell repertoires in cytomegalovirus infection. This clonotype was seen at least ten times. This CDR3 has 14 residues. Germline V gene data show CDR1 as SGHVS and CDR2 as FQNEAQ. V was clipped by 4 bases and J by 4 bases; unmatched bases: 7. MiXCR was run by TCRdb on the reads, yielding one entry per CDR3 protein. The top ten clones hold about 20% of a sample with tens of thousands of distinct CDR3 sequences, over 3.5% of them seen once. This chain links TRBV7-8 with TRBJ2-7; 7 bases are shared with TRBD2. The sample taken for sequencing was PBMCs. The receptor was derived from a human donor in good health (CMV status not recorded). Some clones in this sample may be carry-over from other donors' samples. CDR3 region: CASSSVGAGYEQYF. In nucleotides, the CDR3 is TGTGCCAGCAGCTCTGTCGGAGCGGGGTACGAGCAGTACTTC.